One and the same sample provided the 27 T cell receptor beta chains below, sequenced in a study of shared clonotypes between healthy human individuals (dated by TCRdb to between 2020 and 2021). The library came from the immunoSEQ multiplex PCR assay. What TCRdb holds here is the immuneACCESS table cut down to in-frame rearrangements. Part of the clones is not present; checked against another copy, under half of the missing clones reflect an unresolved V gene, and the others are unexplained. This sample lists 2 million to 2.5 million clones; 85% to 95% were detected once. Of the sample, around 0.38% is held by the ten largest clones. The sample comprised naive CD4+ T cells from PBMCs. What the cell subset or site label conveys for this sample: CD45RA+ positively selected. The receptors come from a man aged 18 to 35 in good health. Some clones in this sample may be carry-over from other donors' samples.

This clone was seen only once. This CDR3 is CASSPPWGTQDSYEQYF. The DNA for the CDR3 is TGTGCCAGCAGCCCGCCTTGGGGGACACAAGACTCCTACGAGCAGTACTTC. The V and J genes are TRBV7-9 and TRBJ2-7; D might be TRBD1 (6 bases). V lost 5 bases and J lost 0, with 20 bases in between. CDR1 is SEHNR and CDR2 is FQNEAQ in the germline V gene (reference sequence). This CDR3 spans 17 amino acids.

The chain has TRBV7-9 and TRBJ2-7; D is possibly TRBD1 (6 bases). Germline V lookup: CDR1 SEHNR, CDR2 FQNEAQ (reference sequence). Trimming took 2 bases from V and 1 from J, leaving 9 bases between them. The CDR3 spans 14 residues. The CDR3 region has the DNA TGTGCCAGCAGCTTAATGGACAGTTCCTACGAGCAGTACTTC. Translated: CASSLMDSSYEQYF.

The DNA for the CDR3 is TGTGCCAGCAGTTACCGGACCCCCGGCGGGGAGCTGTTTTTT. Residues: CASSYRTPGGELFF. The chain has TRBV6-6 and TRBJ2-2; D uncertain. The CDR3 has 14 residues. The germline CDR1 and CDR2 sequences are MNHNY and SVGAGI (reference sequence). V gave up 2 bases and J gave up 7 bases, with 11 bases separating them.

V usage is TRBV2 and J usage is TRBJ1-5; D is unclear. The V and J ends lost 5 bases and 6 bases respectively, with 8 bases between them. Germline-derived CDR1 and CDR2 are SNHLY and FYNNEI. The CDR3 has 12 residues. CDR3 amino acids: CASSLVGQPQHF. The CDR3 nucleotides read TGTGCCAGCAGTCTGGTTGGTCAGCCCCAGCATTTT.

V gene TRBV5-1 combines with J gene TRBJ1-1; D gene ambiguous. Trimming took 0 bases from V and 8 from J, leaving 11 bases between them. Germline V gives CDR1 SGHRS, CDR2 YFSETQ. There are 13 residues in the CDR3. The CDR3 is CASSLAPVEEAFF. DNA of the CDR3: TGCGCCAGCAGCTTGGCCCCGGTGGAGGAAGCTTTCTTT.

Note on this clone: The same CDR3 also results from other DNA sequences found in this sample. This chain links TRBV7-2 with TRBJ2-7, with TRBD1 identical over 8 bases. V was clipped by 4 bases and J by 1 base; unmatched bases: 3. This CDR3 contains 14 residues. CDR1 SGHTA and CDR2 FQGNSA come from the germline V gene. This chain's CDR3 is CASSSRQGSYEQYF. CDR3 sequence (DNA): TGTGCCAGCAGCTCGAGACAGGGGTCCTACGAGCAGTACTTC.

The chain couples TRBV28 to TRBJ1-1, with 8 bases fitting TRBD1. The germline CDR1 and CDR2 sequences are MDHEN and SYDVKM. J was trimmed by 1 base and V by 3 bases; bases with no gene match: 1. CDR3 length equals 14 residues. The CDR3 is CASSFQGANTEAFF. The CDR3 nucleotides read TGTGCCAGCAGTTTTCAGGGGGCGAACACTGAAGCTTTCTTT.

The gene calls are TRBV5-8 and TRBJ2-5; the match to TRBD2 covers 7 bases. The CDR3 has 17 residues. Trimming removed 2 bases from V and 7 bases from J; junction bases left unmatched: 17. Germline V CDR1 and CDR2: SGHTS, YDEGEE. Here the CDR3 DNA reads TGTGCCAGCAGCTTACCCCTCTCAGAGGGGCCGGGGGGGACCCAGTACTTC. Amino acid sequence: CASSLPLSEGPGGTQYF.

As regards this clone: The same CDR3 is also encoded by other DNA sequences in this sample. The genes are TRBV6-5 and TRBJ1-1; a weak D match, TRBD1 (6 bases). The CDR3 length is 13 residues. The V end was cut by 0 bases, the J end by 5 bases, with 7 bases between. Germline V CDR1 and CDR2: MNHEY, SVGAGI. The CDR3 protein is CASSYSTGTEAFF. CDR3 bases: TGTGCCAGCAGTTACTCTACAGGGACTGAAGCTTTCTTT.

The chain links TRBV18 to TRBJ1-5; D might be TRBD1 (6 bases). This CDR3 region has 16 residues. V lost 2 bases and J 7 bases, leaving 18 bases between the germline ends. Germline CDR1 and CDR2: KGHSH and LQKENI. CDR3 sequence reads: CASSPTFSGVLQPQHF. CDR3 nucleotide sequence: TGTGCCAGCTCACCAACCTTCTCAGGGGTTTTACAGCCCCAGCATTTT.

The V and J genes are TRBV28 and TRBJ1-5; no clear D gene. The CDR3 length is 15 residues. Germline V gene sequence: CDR1 MDHEN, CDR2 SYDVKM. Trimming took off 1 base at V and 5 bases at J, with 12 bases between the two ends. The CDR3 nucleotides read TGTGCCAGCAGTTTATTTGGGCAGACTTATCAGCCCCAGCATTTT. It translates to CASSLFGQTYQPQHF.

The chain is built from TRBV5-1 and TRBJ2-1; 8 positions agree with TRBD1. The V gene's germline CDR1 is SGHRS and CDR2 YFSETQ. CDR3 size: 15 residues. V shed 7 bases and J 6 bases; nucleotides not matched to a gene: 12. The CDR3 loop reads CASGSGQGVTNEQFF. CDR3 nucleotide sequence: TGCGCCAGCGGTTCTGGACAGGGAGTTACCAATGAGCAGTTCTTC.

This CDR3 is CASSLGPAGNTEAFF. The CDR3 coding sequence is TGTGCCAGCTCACTGGGGCCGGCCGGGAACACTGAAGCTTTCTTT. The V call is TRBV18, the J call TRBJ1-1; D perhaps matches TRBD1 (5 bases). Trimming took 4 bases from V and 1 from J, leaving 13 bases between them. The CDR3 loop spans 15 amino acids. CDR1 KGHSH and CDR2 LQKENI come from the germline V gene.

This chain connects TRBV9 to TRBJ2-5, with a possible D match to TRBD2 (6 bases). This CDR3 has 16 amino acids. The ends were cut back, 1 base at V and 1 base at J, with 14 bases in the middle. Germline lookup yields CDR1 SGDLS and CDR2 YYNGEE. Written as DNA, the CDR3 is TGTGCCAGCAGCGTATTAGGGATGGGACTCCAAGAGACCCAGTACTTC. Translating gives CASSVLGMGLQETQYF.

A word on this clone: Other DNA sequences in the same sample also yield this CDR3. This chain links TRBV28 with TRBJ2-3; D call uncertain. This CDR3 comprises 13 residues. V lost 2 bases and J 2 bases, leaving 5 bases between the germline ends. Per germline, CDR1 MDHEN and CDR2 SYDVKM. The DNA of the CDR3 is TGTGCCAGCAGTTTAAGGGCCACAGATACGCAGTATTTT. Residues: CASSLRATDTQYF.

The V and J genes are TRBV25-1 and TRBJ2-5; D is unresolved. The CDR3 has 13 residues. The germline gives CDR1 MGHDK, CDR2 SYGVNS. V lost 5 bases and J 2 bases, leaving 9 bases between the germline ends. CDR3 sequence: CASSLPGQETQYF. CDR3 bases: TGTGCCAGCAGTCTCCCTGGGCAAGAGACCCAGTACTTC.

The rearrangement links TRBV19 to TRBJ2-2; TRBD2 matches 8 bases. J lost 7 bases, V lost 2 bases, and 6 bases had no gene match. This CDR3 has 15 residues. CDR1 and CDR2 from the germline V gene are LNHDA and SQIVND (reference sequence). In DNA form, the CDR3 reads TGTGCCAGTAGTATAAGAGCGGGAGATATCGGGGAGCTGTTTTTT. It codes for CASSIRAGDIGELFF.

This clone was seen a handful of times. The chain employs TRBV9 and TRBJ2-2; no firm D call. CDR1 is SGDLS and CDR2 is YYNGEE in the germline V gene. V lost 0 bases and J 2 bases, leaving 8 bases between the germline ends. The CDR3 is 15 amino acids. CDR3 nucleotide sequence: TGTGCCAGCAGCGTAGCGCCAACTAACACCGGGGAGCTGTTTTTT. Its translation is CASSVAPTNTGELFF.

The count of this clone is one. The chain joins TRBV5-1 to TRBJ2-7; D tentatively reads TRBD1 or TRBD2 (5 bases each). The CDR3 is 15 residues long. In germline, CDR1 is SGHRS, CDR2 YFSETQ. V was shortened by 4 bases and J by 5 bases, with 19 bases between the two germline ends. The CDR3 DNA reads TGCGCCAGCAGCGTGGGACGCAGGGCGGTCAACGAGCAGTACTTC. Its translation is CASSVGRRAVNEQYF.

This chain connects TRBV7-8 to TRBJ1-2; no definite D call. Germline V gene data show CDR1 as SGHVS and CDR2 as FQNEAQ. The CDR3 has 15 residues. V was trimmed by 5 bases and J by 2 bases, leaving 15 bases between them. CDR3 nucleotides: TGTGCCAGCAGCCCCAGACGGAACACAAACTATGGCTACACCTTC. Translating gives CASSPRRNTNYGYTF. Combining the CDR3 with reference TRBV7-8 and TRBJ1-2 gives the whole variable domain GAGVSQSPRYKVAKRGQDVALRCDPISGHVSLFWYQQALGQGPEFLTYFQNEAQLDKSGLPSDRFFAERPEGSVSTLKIQRTQQEDSAVYLCASSPRRNTNYGYTFGSGTRLTVV.

This clone came up once. The chain uses TRBV28 and TRBJ2-7, with D uncertain. Germline CDR1 MDHEN, CDR2 SYDVKM. V lost 1 base and J 0 bases, leaving 10 bases between the germline ends. This CDR3 is built from 15 residues. The CDR3 DNA reads TGTGCCAGCAGTTTATCAGCAGCGAGCTCCTACGAGCAGTACTTC. Amino acid sequence: CASSLSAASSYEQYF.

V is TRBV10-3 and J is TRBJ1-5, with D possibly being TRBD1 (5 bases). Trimming took 0 bases from V and 9 from J, leaving 15 bases between them. The germline V gene has CDR1 ENHRY and CDR2 SYGVKD. The CDR3 runs 15 residues. The CDR3 DNA is TGTGCCATCAGTGAGTCTCCCGGGGGGAAGTGGCCCCAGCATTTT. Its translation: CAISESPGGKWPQHF.

The table lists this clone with a count of one. The V and J genes are TRBV7-2 and TRBJ2-7; D not certain. The CDR3 is made up of 17 amino acids. Trimming pared 5 bases from V and 0 bases from J, leaving 20 bases between. CDR1 SGHTA and CDR2 FQGNSA come from the germline V gene. The CDR3 reads CASSHPTDKQLSYEQYF. The CDR3 DNA is TGTGCCAGCAGCCATCCCACTGACAAACAACTCTCCTACGAGCAGTACTTC.

V and J are TRBV19 and TRBJ2-1; 16 bases match TRBD2. Trimming at V came to 7 bases and at J to 6 bases, leaving 12 bases not matched to a gene. This CDR3 spans 18 amino acids. Germline-derived CDR1 and CDR2 are LNHDA and SQIVND (reference sequence). CDR3 in DNA: TGTGCCAGTATCGACAAACCGGGACTAGCGGGAGGGCCCAATGAGCAGTTCTTC. Protein: CASIDKPGLAGGPNEQFF.

This chain joins TRBV28 and TRBJ1-4; maybe TRBD1 (5 bases). V lost 4 bases, J lost 7 bases, and 16 bases lay in between. The CDR3 sequence is 15 residues long. Germline CDR1 reads MDHEN; CDR2 reads SYDVKM. The CDR3 sequence is CASSYWTTGSEKLFF. For the CDR3, the DNA is TGTGCCAGCAGTTACTGGACAACTGGTAGTGAAAAACTGTTTTTT.

The rearrangement links TRBV27 to TRBJ2-2; D is uncertain. Trimming removed 3 bases at V and 6 bases at J, with 8 bases between. The CDR3 length is 13 residues. Germline assignment: CDR1 MNHEY and CDR2 SMNVEV (reference sequence). CDR3 coding DNA: TGTGCCAGCAGTTTTGAAGGTTCCGGGGAGCTGTTTTTT. Translation gives CASSFEGSGELFF.

The chain uses TRBV6-6 and TRBJ1-1; possible D gene TRBD1, 5 bases. This CDR3 has 14 amino acids. Deletions cut 7 bases from V and 3 bases from J, with 15 bases between. Germline values: CDR1 MNHNY, CDR2 SVGAGI (reference sequence). CDR3 coding DNA: TGTGCCAGCAATGCAGGGATATATCACACTGAAGCTTTCTTT. Protein: CASNAGIYHTEAFF.